This T cell receptor beta chain was recovered during a study of T cell repertoires in cytomegalovirus infection. Findings and caveats of the study: The ex vivo response was dominated by HLA-C-restricted CMV-specific TCR beta clonotypes.

Each CDR3 protein gets one entry after TCRdb re-called the reads with MiXCR. The sample has about 680,000 distinct CDR3 sequences; 20% to 25% are singletons. About this clonotype: As yet, its antigen is unknown.

The origin of this receptor is a human donor in good health (CMV status not recorded). Some clones in this sample may be carry-over from other donors' samples. The sequenced sample consisted of CD8+ T cells from PBMCs.

The CDR3 DNA reads as TGTGCCAGCATTAAGGGAGTTATACCAGATACGCAGTATTTT. Translating it yields CASIKGVIPDTQYF. V and J are TRBV28 and TRBJ2-3; TRBD2 might be the D (5 bases). Trimming shortened V by 7 bases and J by 4 bases, and 15 bases separated the two germline ends. Germline loops: CDR1 MDHEN, CDR2 SYDVKM. This CDR3 is 14 amino acids long. Combining the CDR3 with reference TRBV28 and TRBJ2-3 gives the whole variable domain DVKVTQSSRYLVKRTGEKVFLECVQDMDHENMFWYRQDPGLGLRLIYFSYDVKMKEKGDIPEGYSVSREKKERFSLILESASTNQTSMYLCASIKGVIPDTQYFGPGTRLTVL.